This TCR beta chain is drawn from a study of cytomegalovirus exposure and HLA in healthy donors (TCRdb year 2017). For context, the study as a whole: An earlier analysis of 587 of the donors reported 276 Gb of sequence data and about 120 million unique TCR beta sequences obtained from about 179 million T cells. An early release that covered 500 to 800 HLA-typed donors contained about 300 gigabases of sequencing data and tens of millions of unique TCR sequences. Among the approximately 420 genotyped donors, around 81% belonged to the genetic ancestry cluster associated with self-reported Caucasian donors. The study aimed to test whether cataloging public T cell receptors could reveal signatures of past pathogen exposure. Using immunosequencing, the study profiled T cell repertoires from 550 to 750 subjects and related those repertoires to cytomegalovirus serostatus. A separate validation cohort of 100 to 150 different subjects was used in addition to the approximately 640-subject first cohort. The study combined high-throughput TCR immunosequencing, statistical association of individual TCRs with disease status, and machine learning to predict cytomegalovirus infection status. To study patterns of TCR occurrence, a later analysis re-analyzed previously published TCR beta repertoires from just over 650 donors and added high-resolution HLA genotyping. Rather than drawing on any new phenotypic data, the later analysis identified candidate immune exposures from TCR beta sequences and the way those sequences occurred across donors. An earlier analysis of 587 of the donors used high-throughput TCR beta sequencing to judge whether each TCR beta V gene segment behaved as functional or pseudogenic. Donor age, sex, ethnicity and CMV serostatus were collected together with the repertoire data. A later genetic analysis took genome-wide SNP genotypes for about 55% of the 666 donors and used that subset as a discovery cohort. Every repertoire in the discovery cohort had been generated on one and the same sequencing platform. Class I and class II HLA loci were covered by the typing at four-digit resolution. The number of donors typed differed by locus, with roughly 629-640 for A, B, C, DRB1 and DQB1, 522 for DQA1, 600 to 610 for DPA1, and under 490 for DPB1. Roughly five DR-DQ haplotypes were handled as single units for association and clustering, since linkage in the cohort was strong. On average, roughly 240,000 unique TCR beta nucleotide sequences were sequenced per donor among fewer than 500 genotyped donors of the cohort, with around 19% of those sequences being non-productive. Beyond this particular receptor, the publication reports: A later analysis found that most CMV-associated TCR beta chains appeared HLA-restricted, with HLA associations seemingly driven largely by CMV exposure. Compared with equally common non-associated chains, HLA-associated TCR beta chains in a later analysis were more clonally expanded and had lower generation probabilities. An earlier analysis of approximately 590 of the donors showed that most TCR beta V segments appeared in productive rearrangements either about 90% or about 30% of the time, which broadly matched IMGT annotations. In a later genetic analysis, fewer N-insertions in productive TCRs were reported among donors in an Asian-associated ancestry cluster than the approximately 670-donor mean. A further reported finding was that TCR beta sequences accurately predicted the HLA-A and HLA-B alleles for most subjects in the first cohort. Cytomegalovirus status was reported to be diagnosed by the classifier with high specificity and sensitivity in both the original and validation cohorts. Immune exposure information for the cohort was limited to CMV serostatus. The sequencing pipeline was judged likely to have produced a cluster of highly shared sequence variants as a technical artifact. V-gene and J-gene trimming of TCR beta chains was associated with a missense DCLRE1C variant in a later genetic analysis, and the association was replicated in an independent cohort. According to a later analysis, parvovirus B19, influenza, CMV and Epstein-Barr virus appeared linked to several top co-occurrence clusters. Assigning TCR associations to individual alleles was difficult when HLA alleles, especially DR and DQ, strongly co-occurred. Only TCR beta chains were sequenced in this cohort, and the absence of alpha or paired-chain data limited detectable features. The authors suggested that the approach could potentially be generalized to other disease states and immunological phenotypes. Because counts were too low, roughly 16 rarely observed V segments, including chromosome 9 orphons, were excluded from the earlier analysis of several hundred of the donors. Because HLA typing was missing for some donors at each locus, association tests included only the typed subset. A few of the identified cytomegalovirus-associated TCR beta chains were confirmed in vitro to be specific for cytomegalovirus antigens. Most TCR sequences were observed very rarely across donors, whereas some public TCRs were present in many individuals. Linkage disequilibrium might explain the correlated functional status among segregating V segments, but an unknown experimental factor could not be excluded. In a later analysis, TCR association rates were found to vary across HLA loci, with the most associated TCRs seen for DRB1 alleles and the fewest for HLA-C alleles. In a later analysis, some 18,000 TCR beta sequences were associated with specific HLA alleles at a false discovery rate of 0.05. The 87-base-pair reads could not distinguish some IMGT-functional V segments, including TRBV6-2 and TRBV6-3, so those segments were excluded. Sequencing depth was assumed to be roughly uniform across donors in the presence/absence analyses, though that assumption may not hold. In the study, around 160 TCR beta chains were listed as associated with cytomegalovirus.

Looking up the germline V gene yields CDR1 SGHTA and CDR2 FQGNSA. The junction carries 23 bases between V and J, which are trimmed by 5 bases and 2 bases respectively. The CDR3 contains 18 residues, cysteine and phenylalanine counted. Just the 54-base CDR3 DNA is kept, in frame starting at base 1. Notes on this clone: The antigen it binds to is not known. Base qualities were left out, and no much larger clone turns up one base away.

Library preparation was by the immunoSEQ multiplex PCR assay. A mixture of 60 forward primers for TCR Vbeta segments and 13 reverse primers for TCR Jbeta segments was used in the multiplex PCR. The CDR3 region of rearranged TCR beta genes was amplified from genomic DNA with a multiplex PCR assay. The Illumina HiSeq System was used to sequence the amplified TCR beta libraries as 87-base-pair reads. The published analysis was carried out like this. Across the 700 or so repertoires, a later analysis counted tens of millions of unique TCR beta chains, roughly 11 million of which were shared by at least two donors. To remove PCR and sequencing errors, raw reads were error-corrected and collapsed into unique sequences using a nearest-neighbor algorithm that merged closely related sequences. CDR3 sequences were aligned to IMGT reference sequences to assign V, D and J gene segments. For a sequence to be retained, a match of at least six nucleotides was required to both a V gene segment and a J gene segment. Rearrangements were called productive when the CDR3 lacked stop codons and stayed in frame with V and J; all others were non-productive. Following IMGT convention, CDR3 was defined as the stretch from the second conserved V-encoded cysteine up to the conserved J-encoded phenylalanine. Sequences without an unambiguous match to a single V gene segment were excluded from the earlier analysis of 587 of the donors. In an earlier analysis of 450 to 750 of the donors, a V segment was called functional when productive rearrangements were above 56.7%, and segregating when the standard deviation between donors exceeded 5%. A statistical classification framework was built for diagnosing cytomegalovirus status from the catalog of TCR beta chain sequences. In a later analysis, V and J genes were assigned by comparing TCR nucleotide sequences against IMGT/GENE-DB human TR gene sequences. The TCRdist pipeline was used in a later analysis to assign CDR3 sequences and most-parsimonious VDJ recombination scenarios. In a later analysis, each TCR beta chain was defined by its CDR3 amino acid sequence together with its V-gene family, and reads lacking a unique V-gene family were excluded. In a later analysis, around 600 highly shared, low-generation-probability nucleotide sequences were removed to address suspected cross-contamination and a sequencing artifact. A later analysis calculated a clonal expansion index for each public chain from normalized within-repertoire ranks of inferred template counts. In a later analysis, generation probabilities were computed with a VDJ recombination model fitted to out-of-frame rearrangements, and the resulting probabilities were checked against IGoR. Hypergeometric tests were used in a later analysis to score TCR-TCR, TCR-HLA and TCR-CMV co-occurrence, with a repertoire-size bias correction applied to the TCR pairs. False discovery rates were estimated in a later analysis by permuting HLA or CMV assignments 20 times. In a later analysis, co-occurring TCRs were grouped with DBSCAN, and TCRdist sequence similarity was added when clustering was performed within HLA-allele-positive subsets. Repertoires with fewer than 30,000 or more than 120,000 public chains, plus five repertoires with anomalous nucleotide sharing, were excluded from co-occurrence clustering. The immuneACCESS repertoire file appears here via TCRdb, limited to in-frame rearrangements. These files lack a portion of the clones; in checked studies, under half of the deficit traces to unresolved V genes, and the cause of the others is not known. V and J calls plus clone size are reproduced from that table; the DNA served to infer D and trimming. Across this sample there are 150,000 to 250,000 clones, with approximately 85% seen only once. The ten largest clones take up over 2% of the sample.

The cohort consisted of 670 or so healthy bone marrow donors. At the time of sampling, every cohort member was nominally healthy, though immune exposures that went unrecorded were likely present. The donor was CMV seronegative and belonged to the group of more than 300 seronegative cohort members. Every donor gave a peripheral blood sample, and the peripheral blood mononuclear cells from that sample were used for TCR beta sequencing. The Qiagen DNeasy Blood Extraction Kit was used to extract genomic DNA from the blood cell samples. This TCR was recovered from a woman in her 50s in good health and CMV-seronegative. The sample comprised PBMCs. The chain links TRBV7-2 with TRBJ2-3; TRBD2 is perhaps the D gene, given 6 matching bases. In nucleotides, the sequence is TGTGCCAGCAGCCGACCCCGAGGCGGAGGGTCATACACAGATACGCAGTATTTT. Its protein product is CASSRPRGGGSYTDTQYF.